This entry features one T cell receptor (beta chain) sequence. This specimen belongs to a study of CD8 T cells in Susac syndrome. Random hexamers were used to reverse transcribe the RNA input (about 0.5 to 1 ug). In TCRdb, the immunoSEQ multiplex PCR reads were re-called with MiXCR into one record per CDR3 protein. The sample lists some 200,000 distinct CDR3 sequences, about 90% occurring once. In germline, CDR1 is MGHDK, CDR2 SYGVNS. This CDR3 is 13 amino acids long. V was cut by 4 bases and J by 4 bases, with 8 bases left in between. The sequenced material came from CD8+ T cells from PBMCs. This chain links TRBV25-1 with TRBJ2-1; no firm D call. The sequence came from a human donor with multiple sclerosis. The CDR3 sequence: CASSARGYNEQFF. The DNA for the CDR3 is TGTGCCAGCAGTGCGAGAGGTTACAATGAGCAGTTCTTC.